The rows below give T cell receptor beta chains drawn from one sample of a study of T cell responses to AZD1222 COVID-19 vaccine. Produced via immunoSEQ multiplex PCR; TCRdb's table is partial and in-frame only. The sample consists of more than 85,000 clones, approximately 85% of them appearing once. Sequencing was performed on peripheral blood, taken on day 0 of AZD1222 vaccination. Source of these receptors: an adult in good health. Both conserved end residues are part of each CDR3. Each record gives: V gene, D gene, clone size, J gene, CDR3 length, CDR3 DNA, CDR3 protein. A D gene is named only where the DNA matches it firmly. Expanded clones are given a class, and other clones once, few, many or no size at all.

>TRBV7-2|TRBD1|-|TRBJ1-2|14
TGTGCCAGCAGCTTAGGAAGGGGGCGATGGGGCTACACCTTC
CASSLGRGRWGYTF
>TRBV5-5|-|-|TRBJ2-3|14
TGTGCCAGCAGCTTGGGGTCGGGGCCAGATACGCAGTATTTT
CASSLGSGPDTQYF
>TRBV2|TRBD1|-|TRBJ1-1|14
TGTGCCAGCAGGGGACAGCTCATGAACACTGAAGCTTTCTTT
CASRGQLMNTEAFF
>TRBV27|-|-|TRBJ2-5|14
TGTGCCAGCAGTTCAGCTAGGAGTGACGAGACCCAGTACTTC
CASSSARSDETQYF
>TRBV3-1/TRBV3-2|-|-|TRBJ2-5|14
TGTGCCAGCAGCCAAGTCGCCGGGGTGGAGACCCAGTACTTC
CASSQVAGVETQYF
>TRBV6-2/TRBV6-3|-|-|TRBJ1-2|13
TGTGCCAGCAGTTGGGACCCAGCGGGCGGCTACACCTTC
CASSWDPAGGYTF
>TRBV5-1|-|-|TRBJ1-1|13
TGCGCCAGCAGCTTGCTAATCCAGGGAGAAGCTTTCTTT
CASSLLIQGEAFF
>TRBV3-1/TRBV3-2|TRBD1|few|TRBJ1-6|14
TGTGCCAGCAGCCGCCGGGACAGTAATTCACCCCTCCACTTT
CASSRRDSNSPLHF
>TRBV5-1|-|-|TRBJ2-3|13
TGCGCCAGCAGCCCCGGCGGGACAGATACGCAGTATTTT
CASSPGGTDTQYF
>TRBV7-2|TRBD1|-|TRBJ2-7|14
TGTGCCAGCAGGTGGGGACAGGGGTCGTACGAGCAGTACTTC
CASRWGQGSYEQYF
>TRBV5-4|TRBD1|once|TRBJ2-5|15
TGTGCCAGCAGCTTCGGACAGGGAGTGCAGGAGACCCAGTACTTC
CASSFGQGVQETQYF
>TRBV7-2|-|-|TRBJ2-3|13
TGTGCCAGCAGCTTACCGCGCACAGATACGCAGTATTTT
CASSLPRTDTQYF
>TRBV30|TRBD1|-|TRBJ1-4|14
TGTGCCTGGAGCTCGGGGACAGCCGGTGAAAAACTGTTTTTT
CAWSSGTAGEKLFF
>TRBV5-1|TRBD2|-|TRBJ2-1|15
TGCGCCAGCAGCTTGGGGCTAGCGGGGTACAATGAGCAGTTCTTC
CASSLGLAGYNEQFF
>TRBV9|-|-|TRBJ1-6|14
TGTGCCAGCAGCGTAGTAGGGGCGAGATCACCCCTCCACTTT
CASSVVGARSPLHF
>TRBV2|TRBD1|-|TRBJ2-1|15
TGTGCCGGAACGGGACAGGGGACGTCTGGGAATGAGCAGTTCTTC
CAGTGQGTSGNEQFF
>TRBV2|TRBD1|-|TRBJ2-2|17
TGTGCCAGCGCCAGACAGGGGGCCCGGTTGGACACCGGGGAGCTGTTTTTT
CASARQGARLDTGELFF
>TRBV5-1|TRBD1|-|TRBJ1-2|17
TGCGCCAGCAGCTTGGGAACCAGGGGGCTGGCTCGGTATGGCTACACCTTC
CASSLGTRGLARYGYTF
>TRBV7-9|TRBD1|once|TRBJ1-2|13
TGTGCCAGCAGCCGACAGGGGGCGGGTGGCTACACCTTC
CASSRQGAGGYTF
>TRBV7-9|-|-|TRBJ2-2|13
TGTGCCAGCAGTTACCAGGGTAGCGGGGAGCTGTTTTTT
CASSYQGSGELFF
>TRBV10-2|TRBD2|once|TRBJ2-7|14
TGCGCCAGCAGTGGGACTAGCGGGAGCAGCGAGCAGTACTTC
CASSGTSGSSEQYF
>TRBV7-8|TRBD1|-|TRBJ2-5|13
TGTGCCAGCAGCGGACAGGGCCGGGAGACCCAGTACTTC
CASSGQGRETQYF
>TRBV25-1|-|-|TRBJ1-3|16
TGTGCCAGCAGTGAACGGGGACCTTCCTCTGGAAACACCATATATTTT
CASSERGPSSGNTIYF
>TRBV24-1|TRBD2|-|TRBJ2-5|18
TGTGCCACCAGTGAAATGGGAGTGAGCGGGGGACTGCAAGAGACCCAGTACTTC
CATSEMGVSGGLQETQYF
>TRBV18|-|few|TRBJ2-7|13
TGTGCCAGCTCCCGGACCGAAGCCCACGAGCAGTACTTC
CASSRTEAHEQYF
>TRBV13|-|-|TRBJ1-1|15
TGTGCCAGCAGCTTAATGGGACACCGCAACACTGAAGCTTTCTTT
CASSLMGHRNTEAFF
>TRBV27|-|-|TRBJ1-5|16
TGTGCCAGCAGAAGGGGCAGCCTCGGGAGCAATCAGCCCCAGCATTTT
CASRRGSLGSNQPQHF
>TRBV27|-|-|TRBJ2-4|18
TGTGCCAGCAGTTCCGCTCGGGTCAGGGCCCTGGGGAGAAACATTCAGTACTTC
CASSSARVRALGRNIQYF
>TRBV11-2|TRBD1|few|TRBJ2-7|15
TGTGCCAGCAGTGGGCCGGGACAGGGGATGTACGAGCAGTACTTC
CASSGPGQGMYEQYF
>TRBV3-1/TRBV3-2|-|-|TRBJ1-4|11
TGTGCCAGCAGCCTCCGAGGGAAGCTGTTTTTT
CASSLRGKLFF
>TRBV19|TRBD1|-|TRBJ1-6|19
TGTGCCAGTAGTGGGGGACAGGGGGCCTTCTACTCCTATAATTCACCCCTCCACTTT
CASSGGQGAFYSYNSPLHF
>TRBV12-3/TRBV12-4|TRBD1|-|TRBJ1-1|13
TGTGCCAGCAGTCGGGACAGCTACACTGAAGCTTTCTTT
CASSRDSYTEAFF
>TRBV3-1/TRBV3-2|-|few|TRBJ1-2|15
TGTGCCAGCAGCCGGGGGGCAGGGTCGCACTATGGCTACACCTTC
CASSRGAGSHYGYTF
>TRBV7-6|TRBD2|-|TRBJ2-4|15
TGTGCCAGCAGCGGGGGGAGCGGGAGGGGAAACATTCAGTACTTC
CASSGGSGRGNIQYF
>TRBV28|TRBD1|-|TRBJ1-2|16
TGTGCCAGCTCCAAGACAGGGACCGGCGCTAACTATGGCTACACCTTC
CASSKTGTGANYGYTF
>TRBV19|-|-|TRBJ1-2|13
TGTGCCACCCAACCTGGGGGGGGCTATGGCTACACCTTC
CATQPGGGYGYTF
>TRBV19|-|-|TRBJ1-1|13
TGTGCCAGTAGTATAGTTAGAAACACTGAAGCTTTCTTT
CASSIVRNTEAFF
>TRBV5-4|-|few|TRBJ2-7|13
TGTGCCAGCAGCTCGGGGGGCGGGTACGAGCAGTACTTC
CASSSGGGYEQYF
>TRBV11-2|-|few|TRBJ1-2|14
TGTGCCAGCAGCTTAGATTTGGAGGGGCTTGGCTACACCTTC
CASSLDLEGLGYTF
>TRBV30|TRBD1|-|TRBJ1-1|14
TGTGCCTGGAGAAAGGGACAGTTGAACACTGAAGCTTTCTTT
CAWRKGQLNTEAFF
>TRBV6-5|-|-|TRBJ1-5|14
TGTGCCAGCAACTGGATACGGGTCAATCAGCCCCAGCATTTT
CASNWIRVNQPQHF
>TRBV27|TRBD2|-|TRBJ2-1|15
TGTGCCAGCAGTTCGATAGCGGGAGGGTACAATGAGCAGTTCTTC
CASSSIAGGYNEQFF